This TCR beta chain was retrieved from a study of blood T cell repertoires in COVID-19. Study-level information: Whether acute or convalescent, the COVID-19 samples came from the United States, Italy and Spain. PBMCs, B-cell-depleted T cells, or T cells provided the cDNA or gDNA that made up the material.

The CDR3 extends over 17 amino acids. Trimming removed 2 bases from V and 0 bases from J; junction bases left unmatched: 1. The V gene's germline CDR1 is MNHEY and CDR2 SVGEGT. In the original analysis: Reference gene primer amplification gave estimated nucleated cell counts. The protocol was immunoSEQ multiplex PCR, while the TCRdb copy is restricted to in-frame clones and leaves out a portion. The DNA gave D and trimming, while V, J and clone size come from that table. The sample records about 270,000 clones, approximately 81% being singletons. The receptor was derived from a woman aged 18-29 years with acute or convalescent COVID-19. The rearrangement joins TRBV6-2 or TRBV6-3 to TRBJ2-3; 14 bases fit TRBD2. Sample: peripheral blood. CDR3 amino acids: CASSYGTSGGSTDTQYF. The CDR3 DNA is TGTGCCAGCAGTTACGGGACTAGCGGGGGAAGCACAGATACGCAGTATTTT.